Presented here are 21 T cell receptor beta chains from one specimen sequenced in a study of blood T cell repertoires in COVID-19. TCRdb keeps only in-frame clones here, not all; method: immunoSEQ multiplex PCR. Here the sample spans 180,000 or so clones, around 83% being singletons. The sequenced sample consisted of PBMCs or T cells enriched from blood (not recorded which). These receptors all come from a man aged 50 to 60 who had recovered from COVID-19.

V usage is TRBV6-5 and J usage is TRBJ2-1, with TRBD2 identical over 9 bases. CDR3 length equals 15 residues. Trimming took 6 bases from V and 4 from J; bases not matched to a gene: 7. Germline V gene lookup returns CDR1 MNHEY and CDR2 SVGAGI. The DNA for the CDR3 is TGTGCCAGCAGGAGTGCGGGGGGGAATTACAATGAGCAGTTCTTC. Protein product: CASRSAGGNYNEQFF.

The sample holds a few counts of this clone. CDR3 region: CASSLDPGAGYTF. As DNA, the CDR3 is TGTGCCAGCAGTTTAGATCCAGGGGCTGGCTACACCTTC. This sequence joins TRBV12-3 or TRBV12-4 and TRBJ1-2; a weak D match, TRBD1 (6 bases). Trimming stripped 1 base from V and 7 bases from J, with 10 bases between. This CDR3 is 13 amino acids long.

The chain recombines TRBV15 with TRBJ1-3; D possibly corresponds to TRBD1 (5 bases). Trimming shortened V by 6 bases and J by 1 base, and 10 bases separated the two germline ends. The CDR3 covers 14 residues. CDR1 and CDR2 from the germline V gene are LNHNV and YYDKDF (reference sequence). CDR3 amino acids: CATSTRVSGNTIYF. The CDR3 coding sequence is TGTGCCACCAGTACCAGGGTGTCTGGAAACACCATATATTTT.

The V gene is TRBV29-1, the J gene TRBJ2-3; 11 positions agree with TRBD2. Per germline, CDR1 SQVTM and CDR2 ANQGSEA. J was trimmed by 1 base and V by 6 bases; bases with no gene match: 6. This CDR3 contains 15 residues. Here the CDR3 reads CSVKTTSGGTDTQYF. CDR3 DNA sequence: TGCAGCGTCAAGACGACTAGCGGGGGCACAGATACGCAGTATTTT.

This chain links TRBV7-3 with TRBJ2-2; TRBD2 is a possible D gene (6 bases). V shed 4 bases and J shed 0 bases, with 12 bases lying between them. Germline assignment: CDR1 SGHTA and CDR2 FQGTGA. The CDR3 runs 16 residues. Here the CDR3 DNA reads TGTGCCAGCAGCTCGGGACTTATCGCGAACACCGGGGAGCTGTTTTTT. It is translated as CASSSGLIANTGELFF.

The rearrangement joins TRBV4-2 to TRBJ1-5; 8 bases are shared with TRBD1. Trimming at V came to 8 bases and at J to 5 bases, leaving 5 bases not matched to a gene. The germline V gene has CDR1 LGHNA and CDR2 YNFKEQ. The CDR3 loop spans 13 amino acids. CDR3 sequence: CASGQGRDQPQHF. In DNA form, the CDR3 reads TGTGCCAGCGGACAGGGTCGGGATCAGCCCCAGCATTTT.

V is TRBV30 and J is TRBJ1-1; 8 nucleotides line up with TRBD1. CDR1 GTSNPN and CDR2 SVGIG come from the germline V gene (reference sequence). This CDR3 comprises 14 residues. J was trimmed by 0 bases and V by 3 bases; bases with no gene match: 3. CDR3 bases: TGTGCCTGGAGCCCGGACAGGGTGAACACTGAAGCTTTCTTT. It yields the protein CAWSPDRVNTEAFF.

This chain connects TRBV20-1 to TRBJ2-7; D is unresolved. The V gene's germline CDR1 is DFQATT and CDR2 SNEGSKA (reference sequence). The germline V and J ends were trimmed by 6 bases and 0 bases, with 6 bases remaining between them. The CDR3 runs to 11 residues. CDR3 in amino acids: CSAADSYEQYF. In DNA, the CDR3 is TGCAGTGCCGCAGACTCCTACGAGCAGTACTTC.

Remarks on this clone: In the same sample, other DNA sequences code for this CDR3. The chain's CDR3 is CASSLDYYEQYF. CDR3 nucleotide sequence: TGTGCCAGCAGCCTCGACTACTACGAGCAGTACTTC. This chain links TRBV7-9 with TRBJ2-7, with a weak D call TRBD2 (5 bases). Between the trimmed V and J ends, which lost 5 bases and 3 bases, there was a span of 8 bases. CDR3 length: 12 amino acids. Germline loops: CDR1 SEHNR, CDR2 FQNEAQ (reference sequence).

V usage is TRBV14 and J usage is TRBJ2-1, with D unresolved. V was pared by 1 base and J by 2 bases, with 6 bases between. Germline V CDR1 and CDR2: SGHDN, FVKESK. The CDR3 totals 14 residues. DNA of the CDR3: TGTGCCAGCAGCCAAGCAGGAACCTACAATGAGCAGTTCTTC. Amino acid sequence: CASSQAGTYNEQFF.

The chain has TRBV29-1 and TRBJ1-1; D is perhaps TRBD1 (6 bases). V shed 5 bases and J shed 3 bases, with 16 bases lying between them. The germline V gene has CDR1 SQVTM and CDR2 ANQGSEA. CDR3 length equals 14 residues. The CDR3 reads CSVHAGGRHTEAFF. The CDR3 DNA sequence: TGCAGCGTTCACGCTGGGGGCAGGCACACTGAAGCTTTCTTT.

This sequence joins TRBV24-1 and TRBJ1-1; D remains unclear. CDR1 KGHDR and CDR2 SFDVKD come from the germline V gene. The CDR3 runs to 14 residues. The germline V and J ends were trimmed by 8 bases and 0 bases, with 12 bases remaining between them. In DNA, the CDR3 is TGTGCCACCAAGCTTTCGGTTATGAACACTGAAGCTTTCTTT. The encoded protein is CATKLSVMNTEAFF.

This clone was seen ten or more times. The J gene is TRBJ1-3, the V gene TRBV14; D is undetermined. The germline V gene encodes CDR1 SGHDN and CDR2 FVKESK. This CDR3 region has 14 residues. V lost 5 bases and J 0 bases, leaving 8 bases between the germline ends. The CDR3 here is CASSAQLSGNTIYF. The DNA of the CDR3 is TGTGCCAGCAGCGCCCAACTCTCTGGAAACACCATATATTTT.

The chain has TRBV5-1 and TRBJ1-1; D possibly corresponds to TRBD1 (5 bases). V lost 2 bases and J 0 bases, leaving 8 bases between the germline ends. This CDR3 spans 14 amino acids. Germline loops: CDR1 SGHRS, CDR2 YFSETQ. In DNA form, the CDR3 reads TGCGCCAGCAGCTTACAGGAGTTGAACACTGAAGCTTTCTTT. Amino acids: CASSLQELNTEAFF.

The V call is TRBV3-1 (or the pseudogene TRBV3-2), the J call TRBJ2-7; 8 bases match TRBD2. Germline CDR1 LGHDT, CDR2 YNNKEL (reference sequence). This CDR3 region has 16 residues. V dropped 3 bases and J dropped 2; count of bases not matched to a gene: 9. The CDR3 DNA reads as TGTGCCAGCAGCCACCCGCGGGGGGTCGCGGCCTACGAGCAGTACTTC. Translation: CASSHPRGVAAYEQYF.

This CDR3 reads CAISESGVKTLHF. In DNA, the CDR3 is TGTGCCATCAGTGAGTCCGGGGTGAAGACCCTCCACTTT. This sequence joins TRBV10-3 and TRBJ1-6; no clear D. CDR1 is ENHRY, CDR2 SYGVKD, per germline. The CDR3 has 13 residues. V lost 0 bases to trimming and J lost 14 bases, with 11 bases between them.

This rearrangement joins TRBV19 to TRBJ1-1; a possible D gene is TRBD1 (5 bases). V shed 6 bases and J shed 6 bases, with 23 bases lying between them. The CDR3 has 16 amino acids. Per germline, CDR1 LNHDA and CDR2 SQIVND (reference sequence). The CDR3 region is CASSLRLVQGRAEAFF. The CDR3 DNA follows: TGTGCCAGTAGCCTACGTTTGGTCCAGGGCAGAGCTGAAGCTTTCTTT.

CDR3 sequence: CASSMSRASGELFF. CDR3 DNA sequence: TGTGCCAGTAGTATGAGCAGGGCATCCGGGGAGCTGTTTTTT. This chain links TRBV19 with TRBJ2-2, with a possible D match to TRBD1 (5 bases). Trimming took off 3 bases at V and 6 bases at J, with 11 bases between the two ends. CDR1 LNHDA and CDR2 SQIVND come from the germline V gene (reference sequence). This CDR3 comprises 14 residues.

Ten or more counts support this clone. The chain combines TRBV28 with TRBJ2-2, with a possible D match to TRBD1 (6 bases). Between the trimmed V and J ends, which lost 5 bases and 0 bases, there was a span of 16 bases. Germline CDR1 is MDHEN and CDR2 is SYDVKM. The CDR3 totals 17 residues. The CDR3 reads CASSTWTDLANTGELFF. In DNA, the CDR3 is TGTGCCAGCAGTACTTGGACAGACTTAGCGAACACCGGGGAGCTGTTTTTT.

The chain combines TRBV2 with TRBJ1-2; D gene ambiguous. Germline loops: CDR1 SNHLY, CDR2 FYNNEI. The CDR3 is 13 residues long. The V end lost 5 bases, the J end lost 8 bases, and 15 bases lay between the germline ends. The CDR3 loop reads CASSLDMGEGYTF. DNA for the CDR3: TGTGCCAGCAGTCTCGACATGGGAGAAGGCTACACCTTC.

CDR3 sequence (DNA): TGTGCCAGCAGCTTGCAAGCTTCACCCCTCCACTTT. Its translation is CASSLQASPLHF. V and J are TRBV7-9 and TRBJ1-6, with no clear D. V lost 3 bases, J lost 9 bases, and 6 bases lay in between. The CDR3 consists of 12 residues. Germline CDR1 SEHNR, CDR2 FQNEAQ (reference sequence).